This TCR beta chain was recovered during a study of OX40 agonist ivuxolimab in advanced cancers. Germline V gene lookup returns CDR1 MNHEY and CDR2 SVGAGI. This CDR3 has 15 amino acids. Trimming shortened V by 2 bases and J by 1 base, and 8 bases separated the two germline ends. The protocol was immunoSEQ multiplex PCR, while the TCRdb copy is restricted to in-frame clones and leaves out a portion. Counted here are 40,000 to 45,000 clones, around nine tenths occurring once; the ten biggest clones make up approximately 13%. The rearrangement joins TRBV6-5 to TRBJ2-2; D possibly corresponds to TRBD1 (5 bases). The sequenced sample was CD4+ or CD8+ T cells sorted from blood, obtained in a trial of the OX40 agonist ivuxolimab. This clonotype was sampled from an adult with an advanced solid tumor such as melanoma, head and neck, liver or kidney cancer. The CDR3 is CASSYQGGNTGELFF. The CDR3 bases are TGTGCCAGCAGTTACCAGGGTGGGAACACCGGGGAGCTGTTTTTT.